At least ten counts were recorded for the clone carrying this T cell receptor (beta chain). The antigen remains undetermined. The data belong to a study of T cells in Graves' hyperthyroidism and ophthalmopathy. Points from the study as a whole: From stable hyperthyroidism, ophthalmopathy was set apart by a 13 V-J model.

Diagnosing involved the use of clinical symptoms, serum thyroxine and TRAb, thyroid ultrasound and orbital computed tomography. Amplified TCR beta CDR3 regions came from RNA transcripts. An initial round of RT-PCR targeting the TCR CDR3 relied on the HTBI primer set. TCRdb used MiXCR to reprocess the multiplex PCR reads, holding one entry per CDR3 protein. The profile shows approximately 400,000 distinct CDR3 sequences, 20% to 25% of them singletons. This CDR3 comprises 13 residues. Trimming removed 3 bases from V and 9 bases from J, with 14 bases in between. Material: blood. This TCR came from a man aged 50-59 years with Graves' hyperthyroidism. The chain recombines TRBV12-3 or TRBV12-4 with TRBJ2-5, with a tentative D call TRBD1 (5 bases). Written as DNA, the CDR3 is TGTGCCAGCAGTTTCTCCAGGGAAAGAGCCCAGTACTTC. This translates into CASSFSRERAQYF.